This T cell receptor (beta chain) came from a study of patients and donors after allogeneic stem cell transplantation. The CDR3 extends over 15 amino acids. Germline loops: CDR1 DFQATT, CDR2 SNEGSKA (reference sequence). With 6 bases removed from V and 4 bases from J, the gap between germline ends came to 20 bases. TCRdb used MiXCR to reprocess the RT-PCR reads, holding one entry per CDR3 protein. In the table there are roughly 960,000 distinct CDR3 sequences, roughly 17% of which are singletons. The rearrangement links TRBV20-1 to TRBJ2-3; the D gene is possibly TRBD2 (6 bases). Material for sequencing was blood, either unsorted or a sorted T cell fraction (not recorded which). The clonotype originates from a human donor who was either an allogeneic HSCT recipient or a stem cell or donor lymphocyte infusion donor (not recorded which). It is not recorded whose cells these are; they may come from a transplant donor. The chain's CDR3 is CSAESMRLVPDTQYF. The CDR3 region has the DNA TGCAGTGCCGAATCAATGAGACTAGTCCCAGATACGCAGTATTTT.